Sequencing of this T cell receptor (beta chain) was carried out in a study of metastatic and nonmetastatic thyroid tumors. Study details: Across peripheral blood and tumor or nodule tissue samples taken from malignant and benign thyroid patients, the repertoires were compared with one another.

With 6 bases removed from V and 7 bases from J, the gap between germline ends came to 24 bases. The CDR3 is 17 amino acids. Germline loops: CDR1 KGHSH, CDR2 LQKENI. Using MiXCR, TCRdb re-called clones from the PCR reads. Here the sample spans about 15,000 clones, about 31% being singletons. Study-level results: As reported, TCR beta diversity in blood and tumor was significantly higher in malignant thyroid tumors than in benign nodules.

Every patient underwent thyroid surgery untreated. The sample holds many counts of this clone. Antigen unknown. The chain links TRBV18 to TRBJ1-4, with D maybe TRBD1 (6 bases). This sequence was found in a female donor with papillary thyroid cancer or a benign thyroid nodule (not recorded which). Some clones in this sample may be carry-over from other donors' samples. Input material: tumor tissue. CDR3 sequence reads: CASSVAGAQSGAEKLFF. DNA for the CDR3: TGTGCCAGCTCCGTTGCAGGGGCCCAAAGTGGGGCTGAAAAACTGTTTTTT.